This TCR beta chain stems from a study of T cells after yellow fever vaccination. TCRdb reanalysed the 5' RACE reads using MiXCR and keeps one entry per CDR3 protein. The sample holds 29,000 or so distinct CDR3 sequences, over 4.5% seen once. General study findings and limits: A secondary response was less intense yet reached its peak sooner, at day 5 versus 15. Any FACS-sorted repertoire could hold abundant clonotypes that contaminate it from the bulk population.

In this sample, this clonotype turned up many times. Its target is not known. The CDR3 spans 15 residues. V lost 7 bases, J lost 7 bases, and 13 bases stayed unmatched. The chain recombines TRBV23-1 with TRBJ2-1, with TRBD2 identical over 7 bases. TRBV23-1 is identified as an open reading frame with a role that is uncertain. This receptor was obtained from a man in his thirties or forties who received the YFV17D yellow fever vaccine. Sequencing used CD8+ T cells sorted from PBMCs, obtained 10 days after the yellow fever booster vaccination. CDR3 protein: CASTRGGRMGNEQFF. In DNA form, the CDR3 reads TGCGCCAGCACCCGAGGCGGGAGAATGGGAAATGAGCAGTTCTTC.